This T cell receptor (beta chain) is drawn from a study of tumor-infiltrating lymphocytes in primary liver carcinoma. Overall study context: Patients were both men and women, whose ages ran from 30 to 69 years. About 3.5 to 7.13 million productive TCRbeta reads were obtained from the samples, with similar numbers across tissue types.

The authors made TCR beta cDNA from roughly 480 ng total RNA with a constant-region primer. Each TCR beta library was derived from three nested multiplex PCR rounds that employed slightly modified ARM-PCR. The study ran its first two PCR rounds for about 11 cycles each, using TRBV1-TRBV30 forward primers and a C-beta reverse primer. TCRdb analysed the multiplex PCR reads with MiXCR anew, one entry per CDR3 protein. The sample contains roughly 180,000 distinct CDR3 sequences, roughly three fifths of which appear only once. Study-wide results and limits: The study found a significantly higher top-250-clone fraction in tumors than in blood (p = 0.039). In tumor-adjacent and tumor-blood pairs, overlap was lower than in tumor region pairs.

The CDR3 extends over 15 amino acids. Per germline, CDR1 SGHAT and CDR2 FQNNGV. V shed 3 bases, J shed 7 bases, and the junction held 8 bases outside the gene matches. They got blood RNA out of unsorted whole blood and also pulled out germline DNA. This clonotype was recorded many times. Antigen unknown. This chain joins TRBV11-2 and TRBJ2-2; 7 positions match TRBD2. Sequenced input: peripheral blood. The TCR sequence derives from a man between 35 and 55 years old with primary liver carcinoma and hepatitis B virus infection. CDR3 DNA: TGTGCCAGCAGCTTCTCCGCGGGAGAGGTCGGGGAGCTGTTTTTT. It codes for CASSFSAGEVGELFF.